This T cell receptor beta chain was obtained from a study of T-cell reconstitution after alpha-beta-depleted transplantation in children. The library targeted TCRbeta and was prepared with unique molecular identifiers. From the PCR reads, TCRdb called clonotypes with MiXCR, one entry per CDR3 protein. The sample consists of around 800,000 distinct CDR3 sequences, roughly 15% of them appearing once. The CDR3 runs 16 residues. Germline assignment: CDR1 SGHVS and CDR2 FQNEAQ. Trimming stripped 2 bases from V and 2 bases from J, with 16 bases between. This TCR was sampled from a male patient younger than 18 who had a stem cell transplant for acute lymphoblastic leukemia, so the T cells may come from the graft donor. This chain links TRBV7-8 with TRBJ2-7, with D hard to call. This material consisted of PBMCs, mostly from graft donor cells, taken 360 days after TCRalphabeta/CD19-depleted stem cell transplant. The CDR3 nucleotides read TGTGCCAGCAGCTTACCCTTATACACTAATCCCTACGAGCAGTACTTC. It yields the protein CASSLPLYTNPYEQYF.